This entry features one TCR beta chain sequence. Its specificity is unknown. Healthy controls were blood donor buffy coats. The data are from a study of STAT5B mutations in CD4+ large granular lymphocyte leukemia. Study conclusions and caveats: Patient CD4-sorted repertoires stayed more clonal than healthy ones after leukemic-clone removal. Compared with healthy controls (2/35), patient top clones favored TRBV06 (8/27). Main leukemic clonotypes were patient-specific, but around 25% appeared at low frequency elsewhere.

TCRdb's copy holds only in-frame clones and misses some; the assay was immunoSEQ multiplex PCR. The table includes some 51,000 clones, 84% detected once. This CDR3 region has 15 residues. Trimming took 3 bases from V and 0 from J, leaving 10 bases between them. CDR1 and CDR2 from the germline V gene are SGHRS and YFSETQ. This rearrangement joins TRBV5-1 to TRBJ1-3, with no clear D. This receptor was identified in a human donor in good health. The specimen sequenced was CD4+ T cells from blood buffy coats. CDR3 protein: CASSSGSLSGNTIYF. DNA for the CDR3: TGCGCCAGCAGCTCCGGTTCGCTCTCTGGAAACACCATATATTTT.